The clone carrying this T cell receptor (beta chain) came up once. Antigen unknown. J was trimmed by 3 bases and V by 4 bases; bases with no gene match: 10. This CDR3 spans 16 amino acids. Germline CDR1 is SNHLY and CDR2 is FYNNEI. The entry originates in a study of regulatory dendritic cells for organ transplantation. Naive CD45RA+ and memory CD45RO+ CD4+ or CD8+ T cells were FACS-sorted. Notes on the study in general: Among resting subsets, memory CD8+ cells contained the most alloreactive clonotypes. Regulatory dendritic cells appeared to expand memory CD8+ clones less than mature ones. Memory T cells were less diverse than naive, with memory CD8+ most oligoclonal.

Repertoires were generated with immunoSEQ multiplex PCR, while TCRdb's copy carries only in-frame clones and drops some. The table includes 25,000 to 30,000 clones, more than 70% detected once. The genes are TRBV2 and TRBJ1-1; TRBD1 aligns across 8 bases. Sequencing was performed on naive CD8+ T cells from blood. The subset denotes: CD45RA+ naive T cells. The source is a human donor in good health. CDR3 bases: TGTGCCAGCAGTGGGACAGGGAGGGGGGGGGACACTGAAGCTTTCTTT. Protein: CASSGTGRGGDTEAFF.